The source of this T cell receptor (beta chain) is a study of T cell responses to AZD1222 COVID-19 vaccine listed by TCRdb under 2021. Some background on the complete study: AZD1222 recipients given second doses at about 4 weeks or at about 12 weeks were pooled, since spike-specific TCR depth and breadth were not found to differ between the two schedules. A total of 230 to 250 trial participants underwent TCR sequencing, of whom around 210 had received two doses of AZD1222 and 26 had received two doses of the MenACWY control vaccine. Trial participants were enrolled into age subgroups of 18-55, 56-69 and 70-plus years, which contained roughly 140, 27 and 60 TCR-sequenced participants, respectively. The study at large found these results: In the small 56-69-year group, the increase in depth fell short of significance, most likely because of low power. Participants were mostly white British and included more females than males, and it was suggested by the authors that clonal diversity may have been underestimated. The vaccine-associated CD4 TCRs covered the entire spike protein, and the dominant responses fell in regions 160-218 and 743-854. Conclusions about previously exposed vaccinees were limited because only six AZD1222 recipients were SARS-CoV-2 seropositive at baseline. Nearly half of unique spike-specific TCRs reportedly recognized epitopes outside regions mutated in the B.1.351 and B.1.1.7 variants. A significant rise in spike-specific TCR breadth and depth was observed after two AZD1222 doses relative to day 0 and relative to MenACWY recipients. Because no day 14 peak-response samples were available, the repertoires could be characterized only after the peak T cell response.

The time point label on this specimen signifies: baseline before first vaccination. The vaccinee samples were drawn from two UK trials, COV001 and COV002, one of which was a single-blind randomized controlled phase 2/3 trial testing AZD1222 (ChAdOx1 nCoV-19) in healthy adults. Trial participant PBMC samples were collected at day 0 and day 28 after the second dose for TCRbeta chain sequencing. This clone occurred once. Its antigen target is currently unknown. No much larger clone exists at a distance of one base, and base qualities are not known. Including the terminal cysteine and phenylalanine, the CDR3 comprises 15 residues. Only the CDR3 region is kept as DNA, spanning 45 bases read in frame from base 1. V loses 5 bases at its end and J loses 3 bases; junction bases beyond the gene matches: 5. CDR1 and CDR2 are read off the germline V gene as MDHEN and SYDVKM. The CDR3 regions of human TCRbeta chains were analyzed by immunosequencing. As for how the authors treated the data: TCRs in the repertoires were matched against a reference library of SARS-CoV-2-specific TCRs that had been generated with the MIRA antigen-specificity platform. Breadth was defined as the fraction of unique TCRs that were SARS-CoV-2-associated, and depth was defined as the fraction of total T cells that were SARS-CoV-2-associated. Using the MIRA data, each spike-specific TCR was assigned both to the spike region to which the TCR was reactive and to a CD4 or CD8 class. Log10-transformed breadth and depth values were compared by one-way ANOVA with Sidak's multiple comparisons tests. The table comes from immuneACCESS by way of TCRdb, which keeps in-frame sequences with V and J called. Part of the clones is missing from these tables; in studies checked, under half for an unresolved V gene and the rest for unknown reasons. V, J and clone size are those of that table, while D and trimming were read from the DNA. For this sample there are 100,000 to 150,000 clones; about nine tenths appear just once. Around 7% of the sample comes from the top ten.

This clonotype originated in an adult in good health. The chain is assembled from TRBV28 and TRBJ2-7, with 12 bases aligning to TRBD2. The sample in question was peripheral blood, obtained on day 0 of AZD1222 vaccination. The CDR3 is CASSPGLAGIYEQYF. The nucleotide sequence is TGTGCCAGCAGTCCCGGACTAGCGGGGATCTACGAGCAGTACTTC. With all but the CDR3 taken from the reference TRBV28 and TRBJ2-7 genes, the full variable domain is: DVKVTQSSRYLVKRTGEKVFLECVQDMDHENMFWYRQDPGLGLRLIYFSYDVKMKEKGDIPEGYSVSREKKERFSLILESASTNQTSMYLCASSPGLAGIYEQYFGPGTRLTVT.